This TCR beta chain was captured by sequencing in a study of circulating and synovial CD4+ cells in juvenile arthritis (TCRdb year 2014). For context, the study as a whole: TCRbeta CDR3 repertoires of circulating HLA-DR+ CD4 T cells, bulk blood CD4 T cells and synovial CD4 T cells were compared within each patient. The goal of the repertoire sequencing was to confirm that synovial clonotypes were enriched in a circulating synovial-like CD4 T cell subset. Points the paper makes about the study in general: The difference between circulating pathogenic-like lymphocytes and bulk blood T cells was not detected by traditional Vbeta family usage analysis. Circulating pathogenic-like lymphocytes clustered with synovial T cells and shared a substantially higher fraction of CDR3 sequences with synovium than bulk blood. Compared with bulk blood CD4 repertoires, both the synovial and the circulating pathogenic-like lymphocyte repertoires were less diverse, and some CPL samples were as oligoclonal as synovium. Because T cell genome counts in CPL samples and bulk blood CD4 samples differed by at least an order of magnitude, sample-size effects were addressed. Because overlap with synovium rose as sequencing depth increased, the measured fractions of shared clonotypes likely underestimated the overlap of the full repertoire.

Remarks on this clone: Its antigen is currently not known. There are no base qualities to consult, and no much larger clone falls within one base.

The receptor library was made with the immunoSEQ multiplex PCR assay. An external provider performed TCRbeta CDR3 sequencing as a commercial service. The study's processing was this. The analyses used productive nucleotide sequences together with amino acid sequences obtained by in silico translation. To equalise sample size, diversity was assessed as Renyi entropy across alpha values by taking the median of 200 repeated subsamples. For clustering, the distance between each pair of repertoires was computed as one minus the Chao-modified Jaccard index, which corrected for under-sampling. Frequency-weighted overlap with synovial clonotypes was calculated over 200 sample sizes with 200 draws without replacement at each size, and the overlap was reported at the size of the smaller sample. TCRdb re-hosts the immuneACCESS table, in-frame sequences only. Its copies lack some clones; in the studies checked, an unresolved V gene accounts for under half of them, and the cause for the rest is not known. Clone size and V and J calls were adopted from that table, with D and trimming inferred from the DNA. The sample table contains around 35,000 clones; only one count was recorded for 95% to 96% of them. The top ten constitute under 0.2% of the sample.

From the germline V gene (reference sequence), CDR1 is MNHEY and CDR2 is SMNVEV. Counted from cysteine to phenylalanine, this CDR3 has 17 amino acids. The DNA shown is the 51-base CDR3, in frame from base 1. Donors of the sequenced samples were patients with active juvenile idiopathic arthritis. Right after thawing, the cells went straight into sorting, and Live/Dead Fixable Near-IR Stain was used to exclude dead cells. Material: CD4+ T cells from blood. The V gene is TRBV27 and the J gene is TRBJ2-5; tentative D gene TRBD2, with 6 bases matching. The DNA matches TRBJ2-7 better at its end, which makes the J call doubtful. The TCR was taken from a human donor with juvenile idiopathic arthritis. The DNA reads as follows: TGTGCCAGCAGTTTATACCCTCTGGAGGGGAGCTCCTACGAGCAGTACTTC. It specifies CASSLYPLEGSSYEQYF.